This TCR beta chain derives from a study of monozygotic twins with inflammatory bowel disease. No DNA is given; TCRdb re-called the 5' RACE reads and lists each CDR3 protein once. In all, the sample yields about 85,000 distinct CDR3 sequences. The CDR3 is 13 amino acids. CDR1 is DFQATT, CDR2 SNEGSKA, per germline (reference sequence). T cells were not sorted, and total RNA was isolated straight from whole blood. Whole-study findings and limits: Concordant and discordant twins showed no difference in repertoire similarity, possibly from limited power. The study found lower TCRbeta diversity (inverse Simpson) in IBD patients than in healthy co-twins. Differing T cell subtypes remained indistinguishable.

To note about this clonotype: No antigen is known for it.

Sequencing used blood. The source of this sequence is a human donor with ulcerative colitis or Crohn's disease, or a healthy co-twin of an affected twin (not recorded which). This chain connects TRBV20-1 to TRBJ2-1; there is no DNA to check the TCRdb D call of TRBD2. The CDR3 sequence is CSAAGHSYNEQFF.